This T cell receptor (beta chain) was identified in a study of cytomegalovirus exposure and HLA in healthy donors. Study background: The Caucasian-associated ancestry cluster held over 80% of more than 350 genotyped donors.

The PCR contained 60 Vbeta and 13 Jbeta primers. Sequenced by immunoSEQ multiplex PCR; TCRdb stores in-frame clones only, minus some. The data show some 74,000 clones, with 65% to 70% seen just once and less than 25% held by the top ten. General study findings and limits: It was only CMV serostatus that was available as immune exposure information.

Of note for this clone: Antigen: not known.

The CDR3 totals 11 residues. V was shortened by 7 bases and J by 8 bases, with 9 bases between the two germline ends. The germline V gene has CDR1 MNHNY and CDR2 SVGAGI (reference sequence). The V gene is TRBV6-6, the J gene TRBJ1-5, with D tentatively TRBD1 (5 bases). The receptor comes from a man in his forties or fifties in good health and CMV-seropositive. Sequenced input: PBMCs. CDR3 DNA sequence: TGTGCCAGCACCGGGGGGGAGCCCCAGCATTTT. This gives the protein CASTGGEPQHF.